This T cell receptor (beta chain) is drawn from a study of PD-1 blockade in classical Hodgkin lymphoma. Sequencing used immunoSEQ multiplex PCR; TCRdb keeps in-frame clones, though not all of them. The sample holds 50,000 or so clones, roughly 73% seen once. The patients all showed relapse after autologous stem cell transplantation, while their brentuximab vedotin exposure varied. This specimen consisted of peripheral blood mononuclear cells (PBMCs), obtained before the second cycle of nivolumab. This TCR came from a human donor with classical Hodgkin lymphoma.

The CDR3 nucleotides read TGTGCCAGCAGCTTAGACCTCCTTGTTGGGGGTCGTCACACTGAAGCTTTCTTT. Translating gives CASSLDLLVGGRHTEAFF. This chain links TRBV7-2 with TRBJ1-1, with a possible D match to TRBD1 (5 bases). The CDR3 covers 18 residues. V shed 1 base and J shed 3 bases, with 21 bases lying between them. Looked up from germline, CDR1 is SGHTA and CDR2 is FQGNSA.